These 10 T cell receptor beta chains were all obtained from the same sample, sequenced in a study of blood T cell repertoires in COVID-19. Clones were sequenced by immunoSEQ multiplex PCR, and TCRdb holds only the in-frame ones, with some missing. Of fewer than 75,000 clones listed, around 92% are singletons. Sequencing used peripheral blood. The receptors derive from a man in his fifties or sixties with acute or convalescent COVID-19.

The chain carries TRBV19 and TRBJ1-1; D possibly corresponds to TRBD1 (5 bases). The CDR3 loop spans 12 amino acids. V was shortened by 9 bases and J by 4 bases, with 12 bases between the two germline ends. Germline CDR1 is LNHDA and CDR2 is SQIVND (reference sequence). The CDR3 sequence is CASGQDFTEAFF. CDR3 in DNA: TGTGCCAGCGGACAAGACTTCACTGAAGCTTTCTTT.

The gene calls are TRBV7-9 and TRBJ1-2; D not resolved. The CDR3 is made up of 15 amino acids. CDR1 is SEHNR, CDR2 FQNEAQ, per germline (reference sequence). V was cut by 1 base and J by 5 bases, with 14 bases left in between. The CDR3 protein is CASSLGRLSGYGYTF. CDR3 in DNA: TGTGCCAGCAGCTTAGGTCGCCTTTCGGGTTATGGCTACACCTTC.

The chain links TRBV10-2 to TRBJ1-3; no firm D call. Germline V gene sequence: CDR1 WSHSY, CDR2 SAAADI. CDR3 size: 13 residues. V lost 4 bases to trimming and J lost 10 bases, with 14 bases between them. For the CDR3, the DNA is TGCGCCAGCAGTGCCCCCCGAGACAAGACCATATATTTT. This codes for CASSAPRDKTIYF.

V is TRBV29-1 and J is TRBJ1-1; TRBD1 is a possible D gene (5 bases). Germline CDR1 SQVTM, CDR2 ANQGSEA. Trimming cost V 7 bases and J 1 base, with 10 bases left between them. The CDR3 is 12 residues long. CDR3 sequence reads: CSGNTGNTEAFF. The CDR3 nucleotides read TGCAGCGGGAATACAGGGAACACTGAAGCTTTCTTT. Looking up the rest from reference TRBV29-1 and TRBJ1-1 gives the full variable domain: SAVISQKPSRDICQRGTSLTIQCQVDSQVTMMFWYRQQPGQSLTLIATANQGSEATYESGFVIDKFPISRPNLTFSTLTVSNMSPEDSSIYLCSGNTGNTEAFFGQGTRLTVV.

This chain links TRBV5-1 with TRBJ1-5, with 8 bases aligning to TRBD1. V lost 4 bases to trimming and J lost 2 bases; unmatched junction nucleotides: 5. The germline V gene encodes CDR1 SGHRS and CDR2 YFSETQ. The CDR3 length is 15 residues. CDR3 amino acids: CASSPDRGGNQPQHF. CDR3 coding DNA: TGCGCCAGCAGCCCAGACAGGGGAGGCAATCAGCCCCAGCATTTT.

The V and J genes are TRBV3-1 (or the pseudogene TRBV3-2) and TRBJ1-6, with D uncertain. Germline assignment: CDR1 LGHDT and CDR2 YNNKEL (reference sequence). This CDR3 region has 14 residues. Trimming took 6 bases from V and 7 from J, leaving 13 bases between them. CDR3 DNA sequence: TGTGCCAGCAGTCTAAGAGTAACCAATTCACCCCTCCACTTT. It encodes CASSLRVTNSPLHF.

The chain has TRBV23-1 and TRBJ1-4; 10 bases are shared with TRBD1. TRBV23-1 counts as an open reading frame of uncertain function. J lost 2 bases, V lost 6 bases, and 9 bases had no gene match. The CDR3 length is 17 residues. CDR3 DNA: TGCGCCAGCAGACACTCGGGACAGGGGCGGACTAATGAAAAACTGTTTTTT. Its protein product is CASRHSGQGRTNEKLFF.

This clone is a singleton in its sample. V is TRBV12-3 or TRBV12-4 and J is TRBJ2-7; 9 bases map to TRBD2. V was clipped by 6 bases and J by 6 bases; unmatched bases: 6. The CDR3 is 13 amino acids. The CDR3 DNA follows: TGTGCCAGCAGGAAGGCGGGGGGGAGCGAGCAGTACTTC. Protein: CASRKAGGSEQYF.

The CDR3 protein is CASSLEGSRWNEKLFF. In DNA, the CDR3 is TGTGCCAGCAGCTTAGAAGGTTCCAGGTGGAACGAAAAACTGTTTTTT. The gene calls are TRBV11-2 and TRBJ1-4; D is ambiguous. There are 16 residues in the CDR3. CDR1 and CDR2 from the germline V gene are SGHAT and FQNNGV. V gave up 0 bases and J gave up 8 bases, with 16 bases separating them.

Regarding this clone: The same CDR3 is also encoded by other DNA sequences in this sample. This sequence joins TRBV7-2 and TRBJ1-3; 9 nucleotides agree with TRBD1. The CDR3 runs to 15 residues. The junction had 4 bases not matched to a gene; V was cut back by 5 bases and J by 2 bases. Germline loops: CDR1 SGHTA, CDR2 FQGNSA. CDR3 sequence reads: CASSLDRGTGNTIYF. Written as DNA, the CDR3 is TGTGCCAGCAGCCTGGACAGGGGAACTGGAAACACCATATATTTT.